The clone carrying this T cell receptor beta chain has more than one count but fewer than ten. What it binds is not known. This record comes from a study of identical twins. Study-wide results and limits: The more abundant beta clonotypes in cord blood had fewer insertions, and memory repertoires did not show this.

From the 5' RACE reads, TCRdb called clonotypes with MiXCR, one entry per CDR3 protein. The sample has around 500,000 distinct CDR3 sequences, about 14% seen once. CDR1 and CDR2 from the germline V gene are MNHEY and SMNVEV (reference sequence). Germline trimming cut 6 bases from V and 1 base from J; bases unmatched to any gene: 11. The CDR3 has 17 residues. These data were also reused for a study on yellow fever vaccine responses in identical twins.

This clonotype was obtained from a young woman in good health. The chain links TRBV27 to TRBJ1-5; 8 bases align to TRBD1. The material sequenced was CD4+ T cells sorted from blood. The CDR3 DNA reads TGTGCCAGCAGGCCCGGGACAGGAATTCGAAGCAATCAGCCCCAGCATTTT. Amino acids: CASRPGTGIRSNQPQHF.